The clone carrying this T cell receptor (beta chain) was detected only a few times. Its antigen remains unidentified. CDR1 and CDR2 (germline): MNHNS, SASEGT. The CDR3 is 13 amino acids. Trimming took 3 bases from V and 8 from J, leaving 13 bases between them. This record belongs to a study of cytomegalovirus exposure and HLA in healthy donors. Study-wide results and limits: Within the data, a cluster of highly shared sequence variants was likely a sequencing artifact. By HLA locus, TCR association rates varied in a later analysis, with DRB1 showing the most and HLA-C the fewest.

In the PCR, 60 Vbeta and 13 Jbeta primers were used. TCRdb's copy holds only in-frame clones and misses some; the assay was immunoSEQ multiplex PCR. The data show 150,000 to 200,000 clones, more than 9.5% seen once. Donors were nominally healthy when sampled, though unrecorded immune exposures were likely. This TCR was recovered from a man aged 45 to 65 in good health and CMV-seropositive. The chain carries TRBV6-1 and TRBJ1-2, with a tentative D call TRBD1 (5 bases). The specimen sequenced was PBMCs. The CDR3 nucleotides are TGTGCCAGCAGTGAGGTTAGGGGAAGGGGCTACACCTTC. The encoded protein is CASSEVRGRGYTF.